This is a list of T cell receptor beta chains from one sample in a study of blood T cell repertoires in COVID-19. Repertoires were generated with immunoSEQ multiplex PCR, while TCRdb's copy carries only in-frame clones and drops some. Here the sample spans roughly 150,000 clones, approximately 87% being singletons. The source material was peripheral blood. These receptors originate from a woman aged 65 to 85 with COVID-19, enrolled during active disease. Both conserved end residues are trimmed from each CDR3.

v_gene: TRBV27; j_gene: TRBJ2-7; CDR3aa: ASQDSGGLSYEQY
v_gene: TRBV18; j_gene: TRBJ2-1; CDR3aa: ASSSRDLQDRGFYNEQF
v_gene: TRBV5-8; j_gene: TRBJ1-6; CDR3aa: ASSSRVSYNSPLH
v_gene: TRBV11-3; j_gene: TRBJ2-2; CDR3aa: ASSPGQGFTGELF
v_gene: TRBV5-1; j_gene: TRBJ1-6; CDR3aa: ASKYVLGDSPLH
v_gene: TRBV7-9; j_gene: TRBJ2-3; CDR3aa: ASSLGGILFTDTQY
v_gene: TRBV7-8; j_gene: TRBJ1-1; CDR3aa: ASSFRRGTEAF
v_gene: TRBV7-2; j_gene: TRBJ2-7; CDR3aa: ASSLGAATYEQY
v_gene: TRBV19; j_gene: TRBJ1-1; CDR3aa: ASSIDRNTEAF
v_gene: TRBV7-2; j_gene: TRBJ1-1; CDR3aa: ASSLRTEAF
v_gene: TRBV6-5; j_gene: TRBJ2-7; CDR3aa: ASTPSGHYEQY
v_gene: TRBV5-1; j_gene: TRBJ1-1; CDR3aa: ASSEEPQGGDTEAF
v_gene: TRBV2; j_gene: TRBJ1-6; CDR3aa: ASSRQGARSPLH
v_gene: TRBV7-7; j_gene: TRBJ2-6; CDR3aa: ATTGGLGANVLT
v_gene: TRBV28; j_gene: TRBJ1-6; CDR3aa: ASSPGQVLNSPLH
v_gene: TRBV3-1/TRBV3-2; j_gene: TRBJ2-3; CDR3aa: ASSHSSSTNTQY
v_gene: TRBV18; j_gene: TRBJ1-6; CDR3aa: ASSSTGLGSYNSPLH
v_gene: TRBV6-4; j_gene: TRBJ1-2; CDR3aa: ASSDRGPNGYT
v_gene: TRBV28; j_gene: TRBJ2-3; CDR3aa: ASSSAGSTDTQY
v_gene: TRBV18; j_gene: TRBJ1-2; CDR3aa: ASSPRGNPVFNYGYT
v_gene: TRBV5-4; j_gene: TRBJ2-1; CDR3aa: ASSSTSGGNEQF
v_gene: TRBV5-1; j_gene: TRBJ2-3; CDR3aa: ASSPPSGGTDTQY
v_gene: TRBV6-5; j_gene: TRBJ2-5; CDR3aa: ASSPTGAVGETQY
v_gene: TRBV7-2; j_gene: TRBJ2-1; CDR3aa: ASSFAGQGLNNEQF
v_gene: TRBV19; j_gene: TRBJ1-1; CDR3aa: ASTEPGGTEAF
v_gene: TRBV6-5; j_gene: TRBJ2-5; CDR3aa: ASSYQGRLETQY
v_gene: TRBV3-1/TRBV3-2; j_gene: TRBJ2-2; CDR3aa: ASSQAYRANTGELF
v_gene: TRBV2; j_gene: TRBJ1-2; CDR3aa: ASRKTGMDYGYT
v_gene: TRBV7-3; j_gene: TRBJ2-7; CDR3aa: ASRWGGGSYEQY
v_gene: TRBV6-6; j_gene: TRBJ2-2; CDR3aa: ASSYSQATNTGELF
v_gene: TRBV30; j_gene: TRBJ1-1; CDR3aa: AWSADIIRGTEAF
v_gene: TRBV19; j_gene: TRBJ1-2; CDR3aa: ASSIGTPNYGYT
v_gene: TRBV9; j_gene: TRBJ1-6; CDR3aa: ASSVVAGQNSPLH
v_gene: TRBV9; j_gene: TRBJ2-3; CDR3aa: ASSVEVVATSTDTQY
v_gene: TRBV4-1; j_gene: TRBJ2-1; CDR3aa: ASSYASTGTSGGYEQF
v_gene: TRBV20-1; j_gene: TRBJ2-3; CDR3aa: SASNGWSTDTQY
v_gene: TRBV20-1; j_gene: TRBJ2-5; CDR3aa: SASRGQLGETQY
v_gene: TRBV5-1; j_gene: TRBJ2-3; CDR3aa: ASSLEDSSGGTDTQY
v_gene: TRBV30; j_gene: TRBJ1-2; CDR3aa: AWSAVSAGYGYT
v_gene: TRBV18; j_gene: TRBJ1-5; CDR3aa: ASSRGDTDQPQH
v_gene: TRBV20-1; j_gene: TRBJ1-1; CDR3aa: SASGQREAF
v_gene: TRBV5-6; j_gene: TRBJ2-3; CDR3aa: ASSLIATDTQY
v_gene: TRBV5-6; j_gene: TRBJ2-5; CDR3aa: ASSPGTVYQETQY
v_gene: TRBV2; j_gene: TRBJ2-7; CDR3aa: ASRRQGESYEQY
v_gene: TRBV5-6; j_gene: TRBJ1-2; CDR3aa: ASSENGQYGYT
v_gene: TRBV9; j_gene: TRBJ2-7; CDR3aa: ASSDRAGPRNEQY
v_gene: TRBV27; j_gene: TRBJ1-2; CDR3aa: ASSLTSQGVYGYT
v_gene: TRBV2; j_gene: TRBJ1-2; CDR3aa: ASSGDYYGYT
v_gene: TRBV6-6; j_gene: TRBJ2-2; CDR3aa: ASSYEGLTGELF
v_gene: TRBV30; j_gene: TRBJ1-5; CDR3aa: AYRDPRAGQPQH
v_gene: TRBV28; j_gene: TRBJ2-6; CDR3aa: ASLGRTSGGISGANVLT
v_gene: TRBV6-1; j_gene: TRBJ1-5; CDR3aa: ASSELMDRARRAQH
v_gene: TRBV10-3; j_gene: TRBJ2-5; CDR3aa: AISESRSGETQY
v_gene: TRBV29-1; j_gene: TRBJ1-6; CDR3aa: SARVGNSPLH
v_gene: TRBV5-1; j_gene: TRBJ1-4; CDR3aa: ASSLVAGATNEKLF
v_gene: TRBV6-5; j_gene: TRBJ1-2; CDR3aa: ASSTVPNYGYT